The 32 T cell receptor beta chains below all came from one sample that was sequenced in a study of beta chain features in type 1 diabetes. No antigens are known for them. Study outcomes and limitations: TCRB CDR3 length was moderately but significantly reduced in all four CD4+ subsets of Type 1 diabetes patients.

The investigators reverse transcribed all of the isolated RNA, so they sequenced expressed TCRB transcripts. Using immunoSEQ multiplex PCR, the repertoire was profiled, and TCRdb retains in-frame clones only, with some absent. The sample contains around 44,000 clones, over 60% of which appear only once. Sequenced material: Tregs from blood. These receptors were collected from a woman under 30 with type 1 diabetes.

This chain joins TRBV5-1 and TRBJ1-2, with D uncertain. Germline CDR1 reads SGHRS; CDR2 reads YFSETQ. V was trimmed by 4 bases and J by 6 bases, leaving 10 bases between them. The CDR3 sequence is 12 residues long. This CDR3 reads CASSPGVHGYTF. The CDR3 DNA reads as TGCGCCAGCAGCCCCGGGGTTCATGGCTACACCTTC.

The chain joins TRBV6-1 to TRBJ1-5, with D possibly TRBD1 on 5 matching bases. Germline V gene lookup returns CDR1 MNHNS and CDR2 SASEGT. Deletions cut 6 bases from V and 1 base from J, with 13 bases between. The CDR3 is 15 amino acids. The CDR3 reads CASSLGVTSNQPQHF. CDR3 DNA sequence: TGTGCCAGCAGCCTAGGGGTGACGAGCAATCAGCCCCAGCATTTT.

The V call is TRBV28, the J call TRBJ1-2, with 8 bases lining up with TRBD1. Per the germline V gene, CDR1 is MDHEN and CDR2 is SYDVKM. The trim removed 3 bases at V and 2 bases at J, leaving 8 bases unmatched. The CDR3 runs 16 residues. CDR3 nucleotide sequence: TGTGCCAGCAGTTTCGGGACAGGTCCCTCAAACTATGGCTACACCTTC. It encodes CASSFGTGPSNYGYTF.

Turning to this clone: Other nucleotide sequences from this sample produce the same CDR3. The chain employs TRBV7-2 and TRBJ2-7; no clear D gene. V was clipped by 5 bases and J by 1 base, with 3 bases between them. From germline, CDR1 is SGHTA and CDR2 FQGNSA. The CDR3 is made up of 11 amino acids. This CDR3 reads CASSLSYEQYF. The CDR3 bases are TGTGCCAGCAGCCTATCCTACGAGCAGTACTTC. The full variable domain, its missing parts supplied by reference TRBV7-2 and TRBJ2-7, is GAGVSQSPSNKVTEKGKDVELRCDPISGHTALYWYRQSLGQGLEFLIYFQGNSAPDKSGLPSDRFSAERTGGSVSTLTIQRTQQEDSAVYLCASSLSYEQYFGPGTRLTVT.

The genes are TRBV7-2 and TRBJ1-1; D is uncertain. The CDR3 contains 14 residues. Germline V gene sequence: CDR1 SGHTA, CDR2 FQGNSA. Trimming pared 1 base from V and 4 bases from J, leaving 10 bases between. The CDR3, as DNA: TGTGCCAGCAGCTTAGACCTGCCAGGCACTGAAGCTTTCTTT. This sequence encodes CASSLDLPGTEAFF. The full variable domain, in which reference TRBV7-2 and TRBJ1-1 provide the parts outside the CDR3, is GAGVSQSPSNKVTEKGKDVELRCDPISGHTALYWYRQSLGQGLEFLIYFQGNSAPDKSGLPSDRFSAERTGGSVSTLTIQRTQQEDSAVYLCASSLDLPGTEAFFGQGTRLTVV.

The J gene is TRBJ2-7, the V gene TRBV5-5; 9 nucleotides line up with TRBD2. Germline V CDR1 and CDR2: SGHKS, YYEKEE (reference sequence). J was trimmed by 7 bases and V by 4 bases; bases with no gene match: 9. This CDR3 region has 14 residues. This CDR3 reads CASSPRSGGREQYF. The CDR3 nucleotides read TGTGCCAGCAGCCCGCGCAGCGGGGGGCGGGAGCAGTACTTC.

J is TRBJ2-3 and V is TRBV5-1; perhaps TRBD2 as D (6 bases). Germline V lookup: CDR1 SGHRS, CDR2 YFSETQ. V lost 5 bases and J 0 bases, leaving 13 bases between the germline ends. The CDR3 extends over 15 amino acids. Here the CDR3 DNA reads TGCGCCAGCAGGGTCGCGGGAACGAGCACAGATACGCAGTATTTT. Translating it yields CASRVAGTSTDTQYF.

The chain uses TRBV19 and TRBJ2-1, with 7 bases matching TRBD1. In germline, CDR1 is LNHDA, CDR2 SQIVND (reference sequence). V lost 4 bases, J lost 8 bases, and 5 bases stayed unmatched. The CDR3 length is 13 residues. The CDR3 region is CASSTTGAYEQFF. CDR3 sequence (DNA): TGTGCCAGTAGTACCACAGGGGCCTATGAGCAGTTCTTC.

This clone has a single count. For the CDR3, the DNA is TGCGCCAGCAGCCTTGGGGCAACTAACACCGGGGAGCTGTTTTTT. Translated, it gives CASSLGATNTGELFF. The gene calls are TRBV5-1 and TRBJ2-2, with D tentatively TRBD1 (5 bases). Germline CDR1 reads SGHRS; CDR2 reads YFSETQ. Trimming stripped 4 bases from V and 2 bases from J, with 12 bases between. The CDR3 is made up of 15 amino acids.

The V and J genes are TRBV28 and TRBJ2-2, with TRBD1 matching over 8 bases. This CDR3 has 14 residues. Germline loops: CDR1 MDHEN, CDR2 SYDVKM. J was trimmed by 4 bases and V by 2 bases; bases with no gene match: 0. CDR3 region: CASSLGQGTGELFF. In DNA, the CDR3 is TGTGCCAGCAGTTTAGGACAGGGCACCGGGGAGCTGTTTTTT.

The chain joins TRBV5-1 to TRBJ2-2, with D maybe TRBD2 (5 bases). Germline lookup yields CDR1 SGHRS and CDR2 YFSETQ. V lost 4 bases, J lost 2 bases, and 9 bases lay in between. This CDR3 spans 14 amino acids. This chain's CDR3 is CASSPGINTGELFF. The CDR3 DNA reads TGCGCCAGCAGCCCGGGGATAAACACCGGGGAGCTGTTTTTT.

The chain employs TRBV28 and TRBJ2-4, with 8 bases identical to TRBD2. The CDR3 contains 17 residues. Germline V CDR1 and CDR2: MDHEN, SYDVKM. V trimming: 8 bases; J trimming: 0 bases; junction bases outside the gene matches: 12. CDR3 residues: CASVAGWGRSAKNIQYF. CDR3 nucleotide sequence: TGTGCCAGCGTAGCGGGATGGGGGCGCTCAGCCAAAAACATTCAGTACTTC.

V is TRBV28 and J is TRBJ2-3; maybe TRBD2 (5 bases). V dropped 6 bases and J dropped 5 bases, with 21 bases sitting between them. This CDR3 has 16 amino acids. Germline CDR1 reads MDHEN; CDR2 reads SYDVKM. CDR3 nucleotide sequence: TGTGCCAGCAGCTCCCCCCCCTCGCGGGCGGGAGATACGCAGTATTTT. Residues: CASSSPPSRAGDTQYF.

The rearrangement uses TRBV10-3 and TRBJ2-1, with 8 bases that match TRBD1. V lost 3 bases, J lost 5 bases, and 9 bases stayed unmatched. The CDR3 loop spans 16 amino acids. Germline CDR1 ENHRY, CDR2 SYGVKD. The CDR3 reads CAISDPTGVSNNEQFF. In nucleotides, the CDR3 is TGTGCCATCAGTGACCCGACAGGGGTCTCTAACAATGAGCAGTTCTTC.

The CDR3 bases are TGCAGCGCCCCTGGCGGGAGGGCCCGGAACAATGAGCAGTTCTTC. Its protein is CSAPGGRARNNEQFF. The chain employs TRBV29-1 and TRBJ2-1; 9 positions match TRBD2. J was trimmed by 5 bases and V by 7 bases; bases with no gene match: 12. This CDR3 has 15 amino acids. CDR1 and CDR2 (germline): SQVTM, ANQGSEA.

The chain joins TRBV19 to TRBJ1-6; D is uncertain. The CDR3 contains 13 residues. Trimming took off 4 bases at V and 5 bases at J, with 6 bases between the two ends. Germline V gives CDR1 LNHDA, CDR2 SQIVND (reference sequence). CDR3 loop: CASSKENNSPLHF. In DNA, the CDR3 is TGTGCCAGTAGTAAGGAGAATAATTCACCCCTCCACTTT.

Only a few counts were recorded for this clone. The chain combines TRBV7-2 with TRBJ1-5; 12 bases are shared with TRBD1. This CDR3 is 18 amino acids long. Trimming removed 5 bases from V and 1 base from J; junction bases left unmatched: 9. The germline V gene encodes CDR1 SGHTA and CDR2 FQGNSA. Here the CDR3 reads CASSRRGTGGISNQPQHF. CDR3 sequence (DNA): TGTGCCAGCAGCCGAAGGGGGACAGGGGGCATAAGCAATCAGCCCCAGCATTTT.

The J gene is TRBJ2-1, the V gene TRBV30, with D maybe TRBD2 (7 bases). The germline V and J ends were trimmed by 5 bases and 2 bases, with 19 bases remaining between them. Looked up from germline, CDR1 is GTSNPN and CDR2 is SVGIG (reference sequence). The CDR3 runs to 16 residues. The CDR3 is CAWAPRRGGAYNEQFF. The CDR3 DNA sequence: TGTGCCTGGGCCCCACGGAGGGGGGGAGCCTACAATGAGCAGTTCTTC. Variable domain in full (rest from reference TRBV30 and TRBJ2-1): SQTIHQWPATLVQPVGSPLSLECTVEGTSNPNLYWYRQAAGRGLQLLFYSVGIGQISSEVPQNLSASRPQDRQFILSSKKLLLSDSGFYLCAWAPRRGGAYNEQFFGPGTRLTVL.

V and J are TRBV6-1 and TRBJ2-2, with TRBD2 matching 7 bases. This CDR3 is 16 amino acids long. V shed 4 bases and J 4 bases; nucleotides not matched to a gene: 9. Germline V gives CDR1 MNHNS, CDR2 SASEGT. CDR3 sequence: CASSVTSLLSTGELFF. The DNA for the CDR3 is TGTGCCAGCAGTGTGACTAGCCTCCTCTCCACCGGGGAGCTGTTTTTT.

This clone was seen only a few times. The CDR3 here is CASSLGVGPGYSGNTIYF. The CDR3 DNA reads as TGTGCCAGCAGCTTAGGCGTGGGGCCGGGCTACTCTGGAAACACCATATATTTT. The V call is TRBV7-9, the J call TRBJ1-3; D perhaps matches TRBD1 (5 bases). The CDR3 has 18 residues. Germline loops: CDR1 SEHNR, CDR2 FQNEAQ (reference sequence). The germline V and J ends were trimmed by 1 base and 0 bases, with 16 bases remaining between them.

V gene TRBV10-3 combines with J gene TRBJ1-1; D call uncertain. V was shortened by 6 bases and J by 1 base, with 9 bases between the two germline ends. This CDR3 is built from 13 residues. The germline CDR1 and CDR2 sequences are ENHRY and SYGVKD. Here the CDR3 DNA reads TGTGCCATCAGCGGTAACCCGAACACTGAAGCTTTCTTT. Amino acids: CAISGNPNTEAFF.

This clone was counted a single time. The chain combines TRBV28 with TRBJ1-5; 7 bases match TRBD1. The V gene end was trimmed by 6 bases and the J gene end by 7 bases; junction bases not matched to a gene: 15. The CDR3 is made up of 16 amino acids. Per germline, CDR1 MDHEN and CDR2 SYDVKM. The CDR3 region has the DNA TGTGCCAGCAGCCTGGAAACAGGGGCCTTGGGGCAGCCCCAGCATTTT. It specifies CASSLETGALGQPQHF.

The chain is built from TRBV7-9 and TRBJ2-2; TRBD1 aligns across 9 bases. There are 15 residues in the CDR3. J gave up 5 bases and V 5 bases, and 6 bases lay outside the gene matches. Germline V CDR1 and CDR2: SEHNR, FQNEAQ (reference sequence). CDR3 sequence reads: CASSTGTGRTGELFF. The CDR3 nucleotides are TGTGCCAGCAGCACCGGGACAGGGCGTACCGGGGAGCTGTTTTTT.

The chain recombines TRBV10-1 with TRBJ2-5, with D tentatively TRBD2 (6 bases). Deletions cut 0 bases from V and 7 bases from J, with 9 bases between. This CDR3 is 13 amino acids long. Germline V gene sequence: CDR1 WNHNN, CDR2 SYGVQD (reference sequence). The CDR3 loop is CASSESRAGTQYF. As DNA, the CDR3 is TGCGCCAGCAGTGAGTCTCGAGCGGGGACCCAGTACTTC.

The sample holds one count of this clone. The rearrangement uses TRBV29-1 and TRBJ2-2; D may be TRBD2 (6 bases). The CDR3 is 13 amino acids. Germline CDR1 is SQVTM and CDR2 is ANQGSEA. The V end lost 4 bases, the J end lost 4 bases, and 10 bases lay between the germline ends. CDR3 sequence reads: CSVVGGSTGELFF. As DNA, the CDR3 is TGCAGCGTTGTTGGGGGGAGCACCGGGGAGCTGTTTTTT.

A note on this clone: In the same sample, other DNA sequences code for this CDR3. The chain carries TRBV2 and TRBJ2-1, with 12 bases matching TRBD2. The germline V gene has CDR1 SNHLY and CDR2 FYNNEI. The CDR3 contains 23 residues. J was trimmed by 0 bases and V by 4 bases; bases with no gene match: 22. The CDR3 DNA follows: TGTGCCAGCAGTGGGTGGTGGACTAGCGGGAATAACAGGTTTAGGTCCTCCTACAATGAGCAGTTCTTC. This codes for CASSGWWTSGNNRFRSSYNEQFF.

The CDR3 sequence is CASSVGPIGDSPLHF. The CDR3 bases are TGTGCCAGCAGCGTAGGGCCGATAGGGGATTCACCCCTCCACTTT. The chain links TRBV9 to TRBJ1-6, with D perhaps matching TRBD1 (5 bases). Germline V gene sequence: CDR1 SGDLS, CDR2 YYNGEE. The CDR3 runs to 15 residues. The V end was cut by 0 bases, the J end by 8 bases, with 12 bases between.

A remark on this clone: The sample contains more than one DNA sequence encoding this CDR3. V usage is TRBV4-1 and J usage is TRBJ2-1; D may be TRBD1 (6 bases). The CDR3 consists of 15 residues. The ends were cut back, 0 bases at V and 0 bases at J, with 6 bases in the middle. Looked up from germline, CDR1 is MGHRA and CDR2 is YSYEKL. The CDR3 region is CASSQDRGSYNEQFF. CDR3 DNA: TGCGCCAGCAGCCAAGACAGGGGCTCCTACAATGAGCAGTTCTTC.

The chain employs TRBV28 and TRBJ1-5; the D gene is possibly TRBD1 (5 bases). Germline-derived CDR1 and CDR2 are MDHEN and SYDVKM. This CDR3 region has 13 residues. Trimming shortened V by 7 bases and J by 4 bases, and 11 bases separated the two germline ends. CDR3 loop: CASILQANQPQHF. In DNA, the CDR3 is TGTGCCAGCATCCTACAGGCGAATCAGCCCCAGCATTTT.

The rearrangement links TRBV7-2 to TRBJ2-7; D possibly corresponds to TRBD2 (6 bases). Germline assignment: CDR1 SGHTA and CDR2 FQGNSA. The CDR3 length is 14 residues. Trimming shortened V by 5 bases and J by 7 bases, and 18 bases separated the two germline ends. CDR3 protein: CASSLRDVGLEQYF. The DNA for the CDR3 is TGTGCCAGCAGCCTCCGGGACGTAGGACTAGAGCAGTACTTC.

The chain combines TRBV29-1 with TRBJ2-3; the D is unclear. In germline, CDR1 is SQVTM, CDR2 ANQGSEA. Trimming shortened V by 3 bases and J by 6 bases, and 13 bases separated the two germline ends. The CDR3 extends over 13 amino acids. In DNA, the CDR3 is TGCAGCGTTGAGAGAAGTCCCTGGGATACGCAGTATTTT. Protein sequence: CSVERSPWDTQYF.

The J gene is TRBJ1-1, the V gene TRBV19, with D unresolved. The germline V gene has CDR1 LNHDA and CDR2 SQIVND (reference sequence). V was pared by 4 bases and J by 8 bases, with 17 bases between. CDR3 size: 14 residues. The CDR3 loop reads CASSRHPPREEAFF. In nucleotides, the CDR3 is TGTGCCAGTAGTAGACATCCTCCCCGGGAGGAAGCTTTCTTT. The full variable domain, rest sourced from reference TRBV19 and TRBJ1-1, is DGGITQSPKYLFRKEGQNVTLSCEQNLNHDAMYWYRQDPGQGLRLIYYSQIVNDFQKGDIAEGYSVSREKKESFPLTVTSAQKNPTAFYLCASSRHPPREEAFFGQGTRLTVV.